This TCR beta chain was documented in a study of T cell repertoires in cytomegalovirus infection. Study-wide context: CMV epitopes, recently identified HLA-C-restricted and well-studied HLA-B-restricted, were used. Carrying CMV and the relevant HLA type showed in public TCR beta signatures. General observations from the study: Clonotype analysis showed dominance of the ex vivo response by HLA-C-restricted CMV-specific TCR beta clonotypes.

TCRdb re-derived calls from the reads in MiXCR, one entry per CDR3 protein. Found here are about 570,000 distinct CDR3 sequences, under 45% of them singletons; the top ten hold about 48%. This CDR3 has 14 amino acids. Germline V CDR1 and CDR2: MNHEY, SMNVEV (reference sequence). J was trimmed by 2 bases and V by 8 bases; bases with no gene match: 5. For this clonotype: Its antigen is undetermined.

Material: cultured PBMCs, obtained from culture after CMV antigen stimulation. The rearrangement uses TRBV27 and TRBJ1-5; 8 bases line up with TRBD1. This TCR was sampled from a human donor in good health (CMV status not recorded). Some clones in this sample may be carry-over from other donors' samples. The CDR3 loop is CASPGQGGNQPQHF. CDR3 DNA: TGTGCCAGCCCCGGACAGGGAGGCAATCAGCCCCAGCATTTT.